These 32 T cell receptor beta chains share one sample of origin, sequenced in a study of cytomegalovirus exposure and HLA in healthy donors. It was with 60 Vbeta and 13 Jbeta primers that the PCR ran. The protocol was immunoSEQ multiplex PCR, while the TCRdb copy is restricted to in-frame clones and leaves out a portion. The repertoire has around 300,000 clones, about 66% of them found once; the top ten carry under 3%. Sequences were obtained from PBMCs. The receptor source for this set is a female donor in good health and CMV-seronegative.

This chain links TRBV18 with TRBJ1-5; D perhaps matches TRBD1 (5 bases). V gave up 2 bases and J gave up 1 base, with 9 bases separating them. Looked up from germline, CDR1 is KGHSH and CDR2 is LQKENI. This CDR3 is 15 amino acids long. This chain's CDR3 is CASSPSAGSNQPQHF. CDR3 DNA sequence: TGTGCCAGCTCACCATCAGCAGGGAGCAATCAGCCCCAGCATTTT.

The chain joins TRBV30 to TRBJ1-4; 10 bases fit TRBD1. V trimming: 5 bases; J trimming: 8 bases; junction bases outside the gene matches: 5. The CDR3 runs to 13 residues. Germline V CDR1 and CDR2: GTSNPN, SVGIG (reference sequence). CDR3 sequence (DNA): TGTGCCTGGGGGGGACAGGGGATCGAAAAACTGTTTTTT. Its protein product is CAWGGQGIEKLFF. Full variable domain (rest looked up from reference TRBV30 and TRBJ1-4): SQTIHQWPATLVQPVGSPLSLECTVEGTSNPNLYWYRQAAGRGLQLLFYSVGIGQISSEVPQNLSASRPQDRQFILSSKKLLLSDSGFYLCAWGGQGIEKLFFGSGTQLSVL.

This clone was picked up one time. The gene calls are TRBV11-3 and TRBJ2-7, with D maybe TRBD2 (5 bases). This CDR3 has 14 amino acids. V dropped 1 base and J dropped 2 bases, with 9 bases sitting between them. Germline CDR1 reads SGHNT; CDR2 reads YENEEA. The CDR3 spells CASSLGSSTYEQYF. The CDR3 DNA follows: TGTGCCAGCAGCTTAGGTTCTAGCACCTACGAGCAGTACTTC.

This chain links TRBV4-2 with TRBJ2-3; the D gene is possibly TRBD2 (5 bases). Trimming removed 0 bases at V and 0 bases at J, with 10 bases between. Germline V gives CDR1 LGHNA, CDR2 YNFKEQ. There are 16 residues in the CDR3. The CDR3 protein is CASSQEEDQSTDTQYF. CDR3 nucleotides: TGTGCCAGCAGCCAAGAGGAGGACCAGAGCACAGATACGCAGTATTTT.

The genes are TRBV4-2 and TRBJ2-7; D is perhaps TRBD2 (6 bases). Germline CDR1 reads LGHNA; CDR2 reads YNFKEQ. This CDR3 has 18 amino acids. The germline V and J ends were trimmed by 1 base and 2 bases, with 21 bases remaining between them. Here the CDR3 reads CASSQGPPVRGSTYEQYF. The CDR3 DNA reads as TGTGCCAGCAGCCAAGGGCCCCCGGTTCGGGGGAGTACCTACGAGCAGTACTTC.

This clone was seen only once. V and J are TRBV6-5 and TRBJ2-7; the match to TRBD2 covers 10 bases. Germline V gene lookup returns CDR1 MNHEY and CDR2 SVGAGI. With V trimmed by 4 bases and J by 6 bases, 3 bases remained unmatched. The CDR3 consists of 13 residues. This chain's CDR3 is CASSWTSGSEQYF. Written as DNA, the CDR3 is TGTGCCAGCAGTTGGACTAGCGGCAGCGAGCAGTACTTC.

There are a few counts of this clone. The chain is built from TRBV6-5 and TRBJ2-7, with D possibly being TRBD2 (6 bases). The CDR3 has 15 amino acids. The V end was cut by 0 bases, the J end by 6 bases, with 15 bases between. The germline CDR1 and CDR2 sequences are MNHEY and SVGAGI. CDR3 sequence reads: CASSYSSGSISEQYF. The CDR3 DNA is TGTGCCAGCAGTTACTCTTCCGGGAGTATAAGCGAGCAGTACTTC.

The rearrangement uses TRBV2 and TRBJ2-2; maybe TRBD1 (5 bases). Germline loops: CDR1 SNHLY, CDR2 FYNNEI. The CDR3 runs 15 residues. V gave up 2 bases and J gave up 7 bases, with 14 bases separating them. CDR3 in amino acids: CASSEQPGYRGELFF. Written as DNA, the CDR3 is TGTGCCAGCAGTGAACAGCCAGGGTATCGCGGGGAGCTGTTTTTT.

This rearrangement joins TRBV18 to TRBJ2-1, with D possibly matching TRBD2 (5 bases). The germline V gene has CDR1 KGHSH and CDR2 LQKENI. CDR3 length: 15 amino acids. Trimming took off 6 bases at V and 5 bases at J, with 17 bases between the two ends. This CDR3 reads CASSLSRSGNNEQFF. Here the CDR3 DNA reads TGTGCCAGCTCCCTCTCAAGAAGCGGAAACAATGAGCAGTTCTTC.

V usage is TRBV10-3 and J usage is TRBJ2-3; TRBD2 aligns across 10 bases. The CDR3 sequence is 14 residues long. Germline V gene data show CDR1 as ENHRY and CDR2 as SYGVKD. V lost 8 bases to trimming and J lost 2 bases; unmatched junction nucleotides: 4. DNA of the CDR3: TGTGCCATCGCCGGGACTAGCGACACAGATACGCAGTATTTT. Its protein is CAIAGTSDTDTQYF.

This clone was observed a single time. The V and J genes are TRBV11-2 and TRBJ2-7; 8 nucleotides match TRBD1. This CDR3 is built from 15 residues. The V gene end was trimmed by 5 bases and the J gene end by 2 bases; junction bases not matched to a gene: 8. Germline V gene data show CDR1 as SGHAT and CDR2 as FQNNGV. The CDR3 spells CASSPRQGTPYEQYF. The DNA of the CDR3 is TGTGCCAGCAGCCCTCGACAGGGGACCCCCTACGAGCAGTACTTC.

This chain joins TRBV6-1 and TRBJ2-5, with D hard to call. Germline-derived CDR1 and CDR2 are MNHNS and SASEGT. Trimming shortened V by 6 bases and J by 7 bases, and 18 bases separated the two germline ends. This CDR3 is 14 amino acids long. CDR3 nucleotide sequence: TGTGCCAGCAGGAACGAGGAGATAGTTGGGACCCAGTACTTC. Its protein is CASRNEEIVGTQYF.

The CDR3 here is CASCGAANTGELFF. The CDR3 region has the DNA TGTGCCAGCTGCGGGGCGGCGAACACCGGGGAGCTGTTTTTT. The chain carries TRBV7-8 and TRBJ2-2; TRBD2 might be the D (6 bases). CDR1 is SGHVS, CDR2 FQNEAQ, per germline. V was trimmed by 8 bases and J by 0 bases, leaving 10 bases between them. This CDR3 comprises 14 residues. The variable domain in full, with the rest retrieved from reference TRBV7-8 and TRBJ2-2, is GAGVSQSPRYKVAKRGQDVALRCDPISGHVSLFWYQQALGQGPEFLTYFQNEAQLDKSGLPSDRFFAERPEGSVSTLKIQRTQQEDSAVYLCASCGAANTGELFFGEGSRLTVL.

The chain employs TRBV13 and TRBJ2-3; 8 nucleotides line up with TRBD1. Germline V gene lookup returns CDR1 PRHDT and CDR2 FYEKMQ (reference sequence). This CDR3 comprises 16 residues. V was pared by 0 bases and J by 2 bases, with 4 bases of the junction left unmatched. The CDR3 coding sequence is TGTGCCAGCAGCTTAGGGGACAGGGCTGACACAGATACGCAGTATTTT. Amino acids: CASSLGDRADTDTQYF.

The V gene is TRBV4-1, the J gene TRBJ2-1; D not certain. The CDR3 loop spans 12 amino acids. CDR1 and CDR2 (germline): MGHRA, YSYEKL. V lost 0 bases, J lost 10 bases, and 7 bases lay in between. The CDR3 here is CASSQDPLEQFF. CDR3 nucleotides: TGCGCCAGCAGCCAAGACCCTTTGGAGCAGTTCTTC.

The genes are TRBV5-1 and TRBJ2-1, with D perhaps TRBD2 (6 bases). V dropped 6 bases and J dropped 3 bases, with 19 bases sitting between them. The CDR3 covers 16 residues. Looked up from germline, CDR1 is SGHRS and CDR2 is YFSETQ. The CDR3 sequence: CASTPRSGSGYNEQFF. The CDR3 DNA follows: TGCGCCAGCACCCCAAGGTCCGGGAGCGGCTACAATGAGCAGTTCTTC.

The rearrangement uses TRBV28 and TRBJ2-5, with 8 positions matching TRBD2. Germline assignment: CDR1 MDHEN and CDR2 SYDVKM. The CDR3 is 14 residues long. The V gene end was trimmed by 5 bases and the J gene end by 4 bases; junction bases not matched to a gene: 6. The CDR3 DNA is TGTGCCAGCAGTCCTACGGGGGGGGCAGAGACCCAGTACTTC. Its translation is CASSPTGGAETQYF.

Worth noting for this clone: A junction boundary mismatches the germline segment, possibly from a read error. The chain links TRBV7-9 to TRBJ1-2; no clear D gene. The CDR3 contains 13 residues. Per germline, CDR1 SEHNR and CDR2 FQNEAQ (reference sequence). Here the CDR3 DNA reads TGTGCCAGCAGCATCACAGAAGGCTATGGCCACACCTTC. It is translated as CASSITEGYGHTF.

The chain links TRBV28 to TRBJ2-7, with 11 bases aligning to TRBD2. Looked up from germline, CDR1 is MDHEN and CDR2 is SYDVKM. V was pared by 6 bases and J by 2 bases, with 3 bases of the junction left unmatched. The CDR3 totals 14 residues. Written as DNA, the CDR3 is TGTGCCAGCAGCTATAGCGGGAGGGCCTACGAGCAGTACTTC. It yields the protein CASSYSGRAYEQYF.

CDR3 protein: CAAGFEQYF. In nucleotides, the CDR3 is TGTGCCGCAGGATTCGAGCAGTACTTC. The chain carries TRBV6-1 and TRBJ2-7; the D is unclear. This CDR3 is 9 amino acids long. Germline CDR1 reads MNHNS; CDR2 reads SASEGT. Trimming left V 11 bases short and J 6 bases short, with 8 bases between.

This rearrangement joins TRBV15 to TRBJ1-5, with a weak D call TRBD1 (5 bases). Germline V CDR1 and CDR2: LNHNV, YYDKDF (reference sequence). The CDR3 is 13 amino acids. The V end was cut by 0 bases, the J end by 8 bases, with 8 bases between. The CDR3, as DNA: TGTGCCACCAGCAGAGATTCGGGGGAGCCCCAGCATTTT. Amino acids: CATSRDSGEPQHF.

V is TRBV5-6 and J is TRBJ1-2; D gene uncertain. V shed 0 bases and J shed 7 bases, with 10 bases lying between them. The length of the CDR3 is 13 residues. CDR1 and CDR2 from the germline V gene are SGHDT and YYEEEE. The CDR3 reads CASSLARGSGYTF. Written as DNA, the CDR3 is TGTGCCAGCAGCTTGGCGCGGGGTAGTGGCTACACCTTC.

The rearrangement links TRBV11-2 to TRBJ2-7; D uncertain. Germline CDR1 and CDR2: SGHAT and FQNNGV. There are 15 residues in the CDR3. V was cut by 0 bases and J by 1 base, with 10 bases left in between. The CDR3 sequence is CASSLDLPGSYEQYF. CDR3 in DNA: TGTGCCAGCAGCTTAGATCTCCCAGGTTCCTACGAGCAGTACTTC.

Here the CDR3 reads CAISTQGSEKLFF. CDR3 nucleotide sequence: TGTGCCATCAGTACACAGGGTTCTGAAAAACTGTTTTTT. The chain joins TRBV10-3 to TRBJ1-4, with D possibly matching TRBD1 (6 bases). Germline V lookup: CDR1 ENHRY, CDR2 SYGVKD. V lost 5 bases, J lost 7 bases, and 11 bases lay in between. CDR3 length: 13 amino acids.

The chain has TRBV6-5 and TRBJ1-5; D unresolved. This CDR3 contains 13 residues. Deletions cut 4 bases from V and 4 bases from J, with 8 bases between. Germline loops: CDR1 MNHEY, CDR2 SVGAGI. The CDR3: CASSLSRNQPQHF. DNA for the CDR3: TGTGCCAGCAGTTTATCCAGAAATCAGCCCCAGCATTTT.

This clone was detected only a few times. This chain connects TRBV7-8 to TRBJ2-7; possible D gene TRBD2, 6 bases. Between the trimmed V and J ends, which lost 2 bases and 2 bases, there was a span of 19 bases. This CDR3 spans 17 amino acids. Germline V gives CDR1 SGHVS, CDR2 FQNEAQ. In DNA form, the CDR3 reads TGTGCCAGCAGCTTAAGTACGCGAGCCGGGGGAGCCTACGAGCAGTACTTC. Protein sequence: CASSLSTRAGGAYEQYF.

J is TRBJ1-6 and V is TRBV12-5; 8 positions match TRBD1. Germline lookup yields CDR1 LGHNT and CDR2 FRNRAP. The CDR3 runs to 15 residues. Losses at the gene ends were 1 base for V and 7 bases for J; bases not matched to a gene: 3. The CDR3 DNA follows: TGTGCTAGTGGTTTGGGTACAGGGGGGAATTCACCCCTCCACTTT. Its translation: CASGLGTGGNSPLHF.

This clone was observed a single time. CDR3 sequence reads: CASSFSGAGTDTQYF. The CDR3 DNA is TGCGCCAGCAGCTTCAGCGGGGCGGGCACAGATACGCAGTATTTT. The chain links TRBV5-1 to TRBJ2-3; TRBD2 matches 7 bases. The CDR3 has 15 residues. CDR1 and CDR2 (germline): SGHRS, YFSETQ. Losses at the gene ends were 2 bases for V and 1 base for J; bases not matched to a gene: 4.

The chain is built from TRBV6-5 and TRBJ1-1, with TRBD1 identical over 8 bases. Trimming cost V 0 bases and J 5 bases; bases outside gene matches: 5. The CDR3 loop spans 15 amino acids. CDR1 is MNHEY and CDR2 is SVGAGI in the germline V gene. The CDR3 DNA is TGTGCCAGCAGTTACTCAACTACAGGGGGAACTGAAGCTTTCTTT. It codes for CASSYSTTGGTEAFF.

V gene TRBV11-3 combines with J gene TRBJ2-5, with D hard to call. CDR3 length: 11 residues. The germline gives CDR1 SGHNT, CDR2 YENEEA. The V and J ends lost 4 bases and 5 bases respectively, with 5 bases between them. The CDR3 reads CASSSTETQYF. CDR3 DNA: TGTGCCAGCAGCTCGACTGAGACCCAGTACTTC.

V is TRBV5-5 and J is TRBJ1-2; no clear D gene. The CDR3 has 14 amino acids. Trimming removed 0 bases from V and 4 bases from J, with 10 bases in between. Germline CDR1 and CDR2: SGHKS and YYEKEE (reference sequence). CDR3 nucleotides: TGTGCCAGCAGCTTGGCTGGCCAGATCTATGGCTACACCTTC. Amino acids: CASSLAGQIYGYTF. The full variable domain, completed using reference TRBV5-5 and TRBJ1-2, is DAGVTQSPTHLIKTRGQQVTLRCSPISGHKSVSWYQQVLGQGPQFIFQYYEKEERGRGNFPDRFSARQFPNYSSELNVNALLLGDSALYLCASSLAGQIYGYTFGSGTRLTVV.

The count of this clone is one. The chain is built from TRBV29-1 and TRBJ2-2; 8 bases match TRBD1. Trimming took 7 bases from V and 7 from J; bases not matched to a gene: 8. Germline CDR1 SQVTM, CDR2 ANQGSEA. There are 13 residues in the CDR3. For the CDR3, the DNA is TGCAGCGGAAACAGGGGGTTGGGCGGGGAGCTGTTTTTT. Protein: CSGNRGLGGELFF.